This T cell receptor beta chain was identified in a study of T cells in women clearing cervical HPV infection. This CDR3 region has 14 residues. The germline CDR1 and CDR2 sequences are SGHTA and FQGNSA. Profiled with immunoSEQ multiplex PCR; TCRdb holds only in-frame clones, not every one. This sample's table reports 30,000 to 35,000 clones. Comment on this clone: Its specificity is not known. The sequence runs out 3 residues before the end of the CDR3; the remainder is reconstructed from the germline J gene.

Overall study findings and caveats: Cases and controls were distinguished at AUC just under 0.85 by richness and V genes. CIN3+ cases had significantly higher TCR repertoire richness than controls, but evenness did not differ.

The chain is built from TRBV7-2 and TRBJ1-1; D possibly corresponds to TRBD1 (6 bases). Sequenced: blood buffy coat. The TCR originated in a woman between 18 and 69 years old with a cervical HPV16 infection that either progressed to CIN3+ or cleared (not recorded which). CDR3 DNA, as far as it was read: TGTGCCAGCAGCCGGACTAGCGGGGGCTACGAG. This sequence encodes CASSRTSGGYE. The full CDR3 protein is CASSRTSGGYEAFF.